This TCR beta chain was recovered during a study of blood T cell repertoires in COVID-19. Clones were read by immunoSEQ multiplex PCR, and TCRdb kept only the in-frame ones, dropping some. The sample holds some 250,000 clones, roughly 80% seen once. The germline V gene encodes CDR1 SGHTA and CDR2 FQGNSA. The CDR3 consists of 13 residues. Deletions cut 2 bases from V and 2 bases from J, with 5 bases between. The TCR sequence derives from a woman aged 18-29 years with acute or convalescent COVID-19. Sequenced: peripheral blood. V and J are TRBV7-2 and TRBJ2-3; D uncertain. CDR3 coding DNA: TGTGCCAGCAGCTTACACTCCACAGATACGCAGTATTTT. It yields the protein CASSLHSTDTQYF.